Detailed here is one T cell receptor (beta chain). Its target antigen remains unknown. Per-nucleotide qualities are absent, and no much larger clonotype sits a single base away. This entry belongs to a study of blood T cell repertoires in COVID-19 (dated by TCRdb to 2018 to 2021). Regarding the research as a whole: The collaborator samples originated in the United States, Italy and Spain and spanned the acute and convalescent phases of COVID-19. The prospective study material was composed of cDNA or gDNA derived from T cells, B-cell-depleted T cells, or PBMCs. The dataset comprised deeply sampled blood TCRbeta repertoires from subjects exposed to, actively infected with, or recovered from COVID-19. The repertoires were made available in a free public database intended to serve as a resource for research on the immune response to SARS-CoV-2. The samples were drawn from two sources: the first 160 participants of the ongoing ImmuneRACE study, and some 1,300 subjects contributed by 6 global collaborators. A de-identified subject ID, COVID-19 status, age in years and sex were almost always included in the sample metadata. Where HLA class I and class II types were available, the types were taken from metadata supplied by the sample provider, not from assay-based typing. Overall results and qualifications from the work: Clinical and demographic metadata were provided uncurated, with the amount varying by source and participant.

TCRbeta CDR3 regions were amplified from genomic DNA using the immunoSEQ Assay, a bias-controlled multiplex PCR. The authors' analysis ran thus. Nucleated cell counts per sample were estimated from amplification of reference gene primers within the assay. To quantify the absolute abundance of each unique TCRbeta CDR3 rearrangement, sequence reads were collapsed and filtered. For each sample, productive Simpson clonality was calculated as the square root of Simpson's diversity index across productive rearrangements. Entries here come from immuneACCESS through TCRdb and include only in-frame sequences with V and J called. Some clones fail to appear in such tables; in the studies checked, an unresolved V gene covers under half of the shortfall, and the cause of the remainder is unknown. Clone size and the V and J calls come from that table; the DNA yielded D and trimming. The sample table contains about 250,000 clones; only one count was recorded for approximately 88% of them. The ten largest clones capture about 5.9% of the sample.

At one collaborating source in Seattle, patients were enrolled during active infection and were followed longitudinally through the course of disease. Whole blood was collected in K2EDTA tubes by collaborating institutions according to the institutions' own protocols. Collaborator samples were shipped for TCRbeta analysis as frozen whole blood, isolated PBMCs, or DNA extracted from either sample type. CDR1 is given as LNHDA and CDR2 as SQIVND, both from the germline V gene (reference sequence). The CDR3 goes from the cysteine to the phenylalanine over 16 residues. Just the 48-base CDR3 DNA is kept, in frame starting at base 1. V lost 5 bases and J lost 4 bases, and the count of bases not matched to a germline gene is 10.

The rearranged segments are TRBV19 and TRBJ1-2; 10 bases in the junction line up with TRBD1. The source is a woman aged 25 to 39 with COVID-19, enrolled during active disease. Sequencing used peripheral blood. The DNA sequence reads TGTGCCAGTAGTGGGGCCCGGACAGGGGGTATCTATGGCTACACCTTC. Translated, it reads CASSGARTGGIYGYTF.